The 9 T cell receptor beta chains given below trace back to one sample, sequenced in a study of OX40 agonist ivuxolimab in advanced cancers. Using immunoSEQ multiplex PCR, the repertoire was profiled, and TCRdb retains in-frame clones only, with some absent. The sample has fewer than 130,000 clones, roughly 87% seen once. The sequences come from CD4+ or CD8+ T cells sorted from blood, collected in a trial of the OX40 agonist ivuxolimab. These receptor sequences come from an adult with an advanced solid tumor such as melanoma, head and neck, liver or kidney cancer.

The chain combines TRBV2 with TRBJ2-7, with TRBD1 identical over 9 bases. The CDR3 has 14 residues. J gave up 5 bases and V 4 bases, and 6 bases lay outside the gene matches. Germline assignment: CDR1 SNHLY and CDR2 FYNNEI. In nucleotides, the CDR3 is TGTGCCAGCAGTGCCGGGACAGGGATCAACGAGCAGTACTTC. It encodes CASSAGTGINEQYF.

The CDR3 sequence: CASSVQNTGELFF. For the CDR3, the DNA is TGTGCCAGCAGCGTACAGAACACCGGGGAGCTGTTTTTT. The rearrangement uses TRBV11-3 and TRBJ2-2; D gene ambiguous. Per the germline V gene, CDR1 is SGHNT and CDR2 is YENEEA. The ends were cut back, 5 bases at V and 1 base at J, with 5 bases in the middle. The CDR3 loop spans 13 amino acids.

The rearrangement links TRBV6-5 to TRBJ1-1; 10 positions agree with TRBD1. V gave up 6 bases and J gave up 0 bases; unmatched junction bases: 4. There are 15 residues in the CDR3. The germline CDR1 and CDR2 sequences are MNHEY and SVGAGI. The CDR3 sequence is CASSGQGGMNTEAFF. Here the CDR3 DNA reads TGTGCCAGCAGCGGACAGGGGGGGATGAACACTGAAGCTTTCTTT.

As DNA, the CDR3 is TGTGCCAGTAGTATGATGACGGGATGGGATGAGCAGTTCTTC. It yields the protein CASSMMTGWDEQFF. The rearrangement uses TRBV19 and TRBJ2-1, with D possibly TRBD2 on 5 matching bases. Germline V lookup: CDR1 LNHDA, CDR2 SQIVND (reference sequence). The length of the CDR3 is 14 residues. The V end lost 3 bases, the J end lost 8 bases, and 14 bases lay between the germline ends.

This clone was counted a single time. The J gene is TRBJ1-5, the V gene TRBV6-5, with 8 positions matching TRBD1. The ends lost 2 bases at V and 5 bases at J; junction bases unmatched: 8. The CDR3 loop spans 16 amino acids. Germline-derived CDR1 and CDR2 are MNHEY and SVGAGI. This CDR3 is CASSYTSHRGDQPQHF. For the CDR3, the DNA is TGTGCCAGCAGTTACACCTCACACAGGGGGGATCAGCCCCAGCATTTT.

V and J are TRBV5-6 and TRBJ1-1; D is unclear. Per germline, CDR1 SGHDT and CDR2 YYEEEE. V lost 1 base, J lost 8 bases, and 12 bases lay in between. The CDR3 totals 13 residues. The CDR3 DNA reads TGTGCCAGCAGCTTGAGGGAAGGTGGCGAAGCTTTCTTT. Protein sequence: CASSLREGGEAFF.

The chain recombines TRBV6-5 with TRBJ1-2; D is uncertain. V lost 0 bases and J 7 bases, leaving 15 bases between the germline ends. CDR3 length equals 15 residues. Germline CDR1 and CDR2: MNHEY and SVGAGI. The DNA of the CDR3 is TGTGCCAGCAGTTACTCGGCTGGGAGGAGAGGTGGCTACACCTTC. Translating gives CASSYSAGRRGGYTF.

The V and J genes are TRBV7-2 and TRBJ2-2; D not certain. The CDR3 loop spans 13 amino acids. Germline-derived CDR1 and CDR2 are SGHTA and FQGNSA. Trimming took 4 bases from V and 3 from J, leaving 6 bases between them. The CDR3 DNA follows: TGTGCCAGCAGCTCTGATTACACCGGGGAGCTGTTTTTT. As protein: CASSSDYTGELFF.

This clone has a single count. Written as DNA, the CDR3 is TGTGCCAGCAGTTTAGGTCGGGCCGGGGAGCTGTTTTTT. Its protein is CASSLGRAGELFF. The rearrangement links TRBV27 to TRBJ2-2; D ambiguous. Trimming removed 2 bases at V and 6 bases at J, with 7 bases between. CDR3 length: 13 residues. CDR1 MNHEY and CDR2 SMNVEV come from the germline V gene (reference sequence).